This T cell receptor (beta chain) derives from a study of neurological immune-mediated disorders. The germline gives CDR1 MDHEN, CDR2 SYDVKM. V was clipped by 6 bases and J by 1 base, with 11 bases between them. This CDR3 is built from 14 residues. 5'RACE generated cDNA with 10-nucleotide random UMIs. In each sequencing run, over 180 million TCR-beta sequences were generated from 15-18 subjects. TCRdb independently ran MiXCR on the 5' RACE reads; one entry per CDR3 protein. The repertoire consists of about 120,000 distinct CDR3 sequences, with more than 2.5% occurring once and the leading ten covering 1.3%. In its sample, this clonotype was seen many times.

This sequence was found in a woman aged 30 to 39 with multiple sclerosis. This chain connects TRBV28 to TRBJ2-3, with D possibly TRBD1 on 5 matching bases. Specimen: PBMCs. For the CDR3, the DNA is TGTGCCAGCAGCCAAGCACAGGGCACAGATACGCAGTATTTT. This encodes CASSQAQGTDTQYF.